Below are 30 T cell receptor beta chains sequenced from a single sample in a study of patients and donors after allogeneic stem cell transplantation. TCRdb used MiXCR to reprocess the RT-PCR reads, holding one entry per CDR3 protein. The repertoire holds approximately 150,000 distinct CDR3 sequences, with approximately 22% as singletons. Material for sequencing was blood, either unsorted or a sorted T cell fraction (not recorded which). These receptors all come from a human donor who was either an allogeneic HSCT recipient or a stem cell or donor lymphocyte infusion donor (not recorded which). It is not recorded whose cells these are; they may come from a transplant donor.

At least ten counts were recorded for this clonotype. The genes are TRBV27 and TRBJ1-1, with a tentative D call TRBD1 (6 bases). The V and J ends lost 5 bases and 0 bases respectively, with 16 bases between them. In germline, CDR1 is MNHEY, CDR2 SMNVEV (reference sequence). The CDR3 runs 16 residues. DNA for the CDR3: TGTGCCAGCAGTCCCCGGGGGACATATCTGAACACTGAAGCTTTCTTT. Its protein product is CASSPRGTYLNTEAFF.

The rearrangement joins TRBV20-1 to TRBJ2-4; no clear D gene. Per germline, CDR1 DFQATT and CDR2 SNEGSKA (reference sequence). Trimming stripped 6 bases from V and 0 bases from J, with 12 bases between. This CDR3 has 14 residues. The CDR3 is CSALGELAKNIQYF. The DNA of the CDR3 is TGCAGTGCCCTAGGAGAGCTAGCCAAAAACATTCAGTACTTC.

The sample holds a few counts of this clonotype. V is TRBV2 and J is TRBJ1-1; tentatively, D is TRBD1 (5 bases). The CDR3 is 15 residues long. V shed 3 bases and J shed 7 bases, with 18 bases lying between them. CDR1 and CDR2 (germline): SNHLY, FYNNEI. CDR3 residues: CASSESGPSTGEAFF. In DNA, the CDR3 is TGTGCCAGCAGTGAGTCGGGACCCTCCACGGGTGAAGCTTTCTTT. Full variable domain (missing parts from reference TRBV2 and TRBJ1-1): EPEVTQTPSHQVTQMGQEVILRCVPISNHLYFYWYRQILGQKVEFLVSFYNNEISEKSEIFDDQFSVERPDGSNFTLKIRSTKLEDSAMYFCASSESGPSTGEAFFGQGTRLTVV.

This chain links TRBV24-1 with TRBJ1-2, with TRBD1 matching 8 bases. Germline loops: CDR1 KGHDR, CDR2 SFDVKD. The CDR3 is made up of 13 amino acids. V trimming: 4 bases; J trimming: 4 bases; junction bases outside the gene matches: 1. The CDR3 spells CATSEGQAYGYTF. In nucleotides, the CDR3 is TGTGCCACCAGTGAGGGACAGGCCTATGGCTACACCTTC.

A few counts support this clonotype. The CDR3 spells CSARTGPHTEAFF. DNA for the CDR3: TGCAGTGCCCGGACAGGACCTCACACTGAAGCTTTCTTT. This chain links TRBV20-1 with TRBJ1-1; 7 positions match TRBD1. Germline loops: CDR1 DFQATT, CDR2 SNEGSKA (reference sequence). With V trimmed by 6 bases and J by 3 bases, 7 bases remained unmatched. The CDR3 is 13 residues long.

This clonotype came up a few times. This chain connects TRBV7-8 to TRBJ2-1; TRBD2 is a possible D gene (6 bases). The CDR3 is 16 amino acids. V was cut by 1 base and J by 6 bases, with 16 bases left in between. Germline V CDR1 and CDR2: SGHVS, FQNEAQ. The CDR3 sequence: CASSLVGTPDPNEQFF. CDR3 coding DNA: TGTGCCAGCAGCTTAGTCGGGACTCCCGACCCCAATGAGCAGTTCTTC.

This clonotype was counted between two and nine times. The chain couples TRBV20-1 to TRBJ2-7; D is tentatively TRBD1 or TRBD2 (5 bases each). CDR3 length: 15 residues. CDR1 and CDR2 from the germline V gene are DFQATT and SNEGSKA (reference sequence). V shed 2 bases and J shed 0 bases, with 14 bases lying between them. The CDR3 spells CSARSPRDGSYEQYF. The CDR3 nucleotides read TGCAGTGCTAGATCACCTCGGGACGGCTCCTACGAGCAGTACTTC.

The CDR3 DNA follows: TGTGCCAGCAGTTTAAAATCGGCAGATACGCAGTATTTT. It is translated as CASSLKSADTQYF. V gene TRBV12-3 or TRBV12-4 combines with J gene TRBJ2-3; D remains ambiguous. The V gene lost 2 bases and the J gene lost 4 bases, with 7 bases spanning the gap. This CDR3 comprises 13 residues.

The chain recombines TRBV10-2 with TRBJ2-2, with 15 bases identical to TRBD2. The junction had 6 bases not matched to a gene; V was cut back by 6 bases and J by 4 bases. Looked up from germline, CDR1 is WSHSY and CDR2 is SAAADI. The length of the CDR3 is 17 residues. The CDR3 reads CASREGLAGGFTGELFF. The CDR3 DNA reads as TGCGCCAGCAGGGAGGGACTAGCGGGGGGATTCACCGGGGAGCTGTTTTTT.

This clonotype was detected only a few times. The genes are TRBV14 and TRBJ1-1, with unresolved D. Germline lookup yields CDR1 SGHDN and CDR2 FVKESK. This CDR3 is 15 amino acids long. Trimming removed 0 bases at V and 0 bases at J, with 8 bases between. CDR3 protein: CASSQEAGLNTEAFF. In DNA form, the CDR3 reads TGTGCCAGCAGCCAAGAGGCCGGCCTGAACACTGAAGCTTTCTTT.

This chain connects TRBV24-1 to TRBJ2-3; 11 positions agree with TRBD1. The CDR3 runs 18 residues. The germline V gene encodes CDR1 KGHDR and CDR2 SFDVKD. With 7 bases clipped from V and 0 bases from J, the junction kept 11 bases outside the gene matches. The CDR3 region is CATSSNPGQGASTDTQYF. The CDR3, as DNA: TGTGCCACCAGCTCAAACCCAGGACAGGGGGCTAGCACAGATACGCAGTATTTT.

This clonotype was found many times. This sequence joins TRBV6-5 and TRBJ1-6; D is perhaps TRBD1 (6 bases). The germline gives CDR1 MNHEY, CDR2 SVGAGI. V lost 2 bases and J lost 3, with 17 bases in between. The CDR3 is made up of 18 amino acids. The CDR3 is CASSYATRGRGYNSPLHF. The CDR3 DNA reads as TGTGCCAGCAGTTACGCCACGCGAGGCAGGGGCTATAATTCACCCCTCCACTTT.

This clonotype came up a few times. V is TRBV6-5 and J is TRBJ1-6; 8 nucleotides align to TRBD1. The trim removed 4 bases at V and 8 bases at J, leaving 4 bases unmatched. This CDR3 region has 14 residues. Germline V gene data show CDR1 as MNHEY and CDR2 as SVGAGI. This CDR3 reads CASSLDRGDSPLHF. Written as DNA, the CDR3 is TGTGCCAGCAGTTTAGACAGGGGCGATTCACCCCTCCACTTT.

This clonotype was counted between two and nine times. This chain joins TRBV7-2 and TRBJ2-3; TRBD2 matches at 14 bases. CDR1 is SGHTA and CDR2 is FQGNSA in the germline V gene. The trim removed 2 bases at V and 8 bases at J, leaving 3 bases unmatched. The CDR3 totals 15 residues. The CDR3 coding sequence is TGTGCCAGCAGCTTAAATGGACTAGCGGGAGGTACGCAGTATTTT. Residues: CASSLNGLAGGTQYF.

This clonotype was observed a few times. CDR3 in DNA: TGTGCCAGCAGGGCAGCTCGCTCCTACGAGCAGTACTTC. Translated, it gives CASRAARSYEQYF. The chain carries TRBV12-3 or TRBV12-4 and TRBJ2-7; D call uncertain. The CDR3 contains 13 residues. Trimming cost V 6 bases and J 0 bases, with 9 bases left between them.

The chain carries TRBV2 and TRBJ1-2; 7 bases match TRBD1. J lost 1 base, V lost 6 bases, and 5 bases had no gene match. The germline CDR1 and CDR2 sequences are SNHLY and FYNNEI. This CDR3 contains 14 residues. Written as DNA, the CDR3 is TGTGCCAGCAGCGCAAACAGGGGTAACTATGGCTACACCTTC. It specifies CASSANRGNYGYTF.

There are a few counts of this clonotype. V gene TRBV12-3 or TRBV12-4 combines with J gene TRBJ1-1, with D possibly matching TRBD1 (5 bases). The CDR3 has 15 amino acids. With 3 bases removed from V and 5 bases from J, the gap between germline ends came to 16 bases. Here the CDR3 reads CASSLSGGVGTEAFF. CDR3 nucleotides: TGTGCCAGCAGTTTGAGTGGGGGAGTGGGAACTGAAGCTTTCTTT.

This clonotype was seen only a few times. The chain is built from TRBV5-1 and TRBJ1-1; tentative D call: TRBD1 (5 bases). Germline CDR1 reads SGHRS; CDR2 reads YFSETQ. The CDR3 extends over 13 amino acids. Between the trimmed V and J ends, which lost 7 bases and 0 bases, there was a span of 10 bases. CDR3 amino acids: CASGLGVNTEAFF. For the CDR3, the DNA is TGCGCCAGCGGATTGGGGGTGAACACTGAAGCTTTCTTT.

This clonotype was seen only a few times. The J gene is TRBJ1-2, the V gene TRBV11-2; TRBD1 might be the D (5 bases). CDR1 and CDR2 (germline): SGHAT, FQNNGV. CDR3 size: 13 residues. V was trimmed by 5 bases and J by 1 base, leaving 8 bases between them. In DNA, the CDR3 is TGTGCCAGCAGCGGGACGCTTAACTATGGCTACACCTTC. Protein product: CASSGTLNYGYTF.

This clonotype was counted between two and nine times. The chain has TRBV5-4 and TRBJ2-7; 10 bases map to TRBD2. This CDR3 spans 15 amino acids. The germline CDR1 and CDR2 sequences are SGHNT and YYREEE (reference sequence). V trimming: 4 bases; J trimming: 1 base; junction bases outside the gene matches: 5. DNA for the CDR3: TGTGCCAGCAGCCCAAGCGGGGGGGGTTCCTACGAGCAGTACTTC. Encoded protein: CASSPSGGGSYEQYF. Complete variable domain (other parts from reference TRBV5-4 and TRBJ2-7): ETGVTQSPTHLIKTRGQQVTLRCSSQSGHNTVSWYQQALGQGPQFIFQYYREEENGRGNFPPRFSGLQFPNYSSELNVNALELDDSALYLCASSPSGGGSYEQYFGPGTRLTVT.

This clonotype was detected once. V gene TRBV7-9 combines with J gene TRBJ2-7; 16 bases align to TRBD2. Germline V gene lookup returns CDR1 SEHNR and CDR2 FQNEAQ (reference sequence). The CDR3 sequence is 18 residues long. The J segment lost 2 bases and the V segment lost 5 bases, leaving 9 bases of the junction unmatched. CDR3 DNA: TGTGCCAGCAGCGAAGGGACTAGCGGGAGGGCCAAGGCCTACGAGCAGTACTTC. Protein product: CASSEGTSGRAKAYEQYF.

This clonotype turned up a few times. The rearrangement uses TRBV29-1 and TRBJ2-2; D call uncertain. This CDR3 is built from 15 residues. Germline V gene lookup returns CDR1 SQVTM and CDR2 ANQGSEA. V lost 6 bases to trimming and J lost 4 bases, with 18 bases between them. The CDR3 region is CSVGYDFWGTGELFF. The CDR3 DNA follows: TGCAGCGTCGGATATGACTTCTGGGGCACCGGGGAGCTGTTTTTT.

The rearrangement joins TRBV5-1 to TRBJ1-1; TRBD1 is a possible D gene (6 bases). Germline CDR1 is SGHRS and CDR2 is YFSETQ. V was shortened by 1 base and J by 4 bases, with 8 bases between the two germline ends. The CDR3 totals 13 residues. CDR3 protein: CASSLLQGTEAFF. CDR3 nucleotide sequence: TGCGCCAGCAGCTTGCTACAGGGCACTGAAGCTTTCTTT.

This chain connects TRBV20-1 to TRBJ2-1; D is ambiguous. The germline V gene encodes CDR1 DFQATT and CDR2 SNEGSKA (reference sequence). V gave up 6 bases and J gave up 8 bases, with 23 bases separating them. The CDR3 covers 15 residues. CDR3 loop: CSAPSGLYRGDEQFF. The CDR3 region has the DNA TGCAGTGCCCCCTCGGGTCTTTACCGTGGCGATGAGCAGTTCTTC.

This clonotype occurred a few times. The chain carries TRBV4-3 and TRBJ2-3, with D perhaps TRBD1 (5 bases). V dropped 5 bases and J dropped 1 base, with 16 bases sitting between them. There are 16 residues in the CDR3. Per the germline V gene, CDR1 is LGHNA and CDR2 is YSLEER. In DNA, the CDR3 is TGCGCCAGCAGCAACGGACAACATCCTCGCACAGATACGCAGTATTTT. The encoded protein is CASSNGQHPRTDTQYF.

The table lists this clonotype with a few counts. The missing conserved phenylalanine or tryptophan at the end of this CDR3 makes a read error likely. The rearrangement joins TRBV2 to TRBJ2-2; TRBD2 matches 7 bases. CDR1 is SNHLY, CDR2 FYNNEI, per germline. The CDR3 is made up of 13 amino acids. J lost 5 bases, V lost 8 bases, and 5 bases had no gene match. In DNA, the CDR3 is TGTGCCAGCCGTCGGGGAGGGACCGGGGAGCTGTTTTTG. Protein product: CASRRGGTGELFL.

This clonotype was found a few times. The genes are TRBV3-1 and TRBJ1-1, with D uncertain. This CDR3 contains 14 residues. Germline V gene sequence: CDR1 LGHDT, CDR2 YNNKEL (reference sequence). V lost 1 base and J 0 bases, leaving 6 bases between the germline ends. The CDR3 DNA reads as TGTGCCAGCAGCCAAGGAGAGATGAACACTGAAGCTTTCTTT. Amino acid sequence: CASSQGEMNTEAFF.

This clonotype has just a few counts. This rearrangement joins TRBV12-3 or TRBV12-4 to TRBJ1-2; perhaps TRBD1 as D (6 bases). The CDR3 has 14 residues. V was cut by 4 bases and J by 4 bases, with 13 bases left in between. In DNA form, the CDR3 reads TGTGCCAGCAGTTCAGGGGCGGGGCCCTATGGCTACACCTTC. Translated, it gives CASSSGAGPYGYTF.

J is TRBJ2-5 and V is TRBV10-3; possible D gene TRBD2, 5 bases. V was cut by 3 bases and J by 1 base, with 12 bases left in between. The germline V gene encodes CDR1 ENHRY and CDR2 SYGVKD. The length of the CDR3 is 15 residues. The CDR3 region is CAISDPGSRQETQYF. The CDR3 DNA reads as TGTGCCATCAGTGACCCGGGGAGCCGCCAAGAGACCCAGTACTTC.

The chain employs TRBV21-1 and TRBJ2-5; no check of the table's D call, TRBD1, against the DNA was made. TRBV21-1 is flagged as a pseudogene. This CDR3 comprises 15 residues. CDR3: CASSKKGGPKETQYF. CDR3 nucleotide sequence: TGTGCCAGCAGCAAAAAAGGGGGCCCGAAAGAGACCCAGTACTTC.